Following are 10 T cell receptor beta chains from one sample sequenced in a study of blood T cell repertoires in COVID-19. The repertoire was sequenced with immunoSEQ multiplex PCR; TCRdb's copy has only in-frame clones and lacks some. In the table there are 450,000 to 500,000 clones, more than 85% of which are singletons. What was sequenced was PBMCs or T cells enriched from blood (not recorded which). These receptors originate from a woman aged 60 to 75 who had recovered from COVID-19.

The V call is TRBV27, the J call TRBJ2-2, with 8 bases that match TRBD1. CDR3 length: 16 residues. Trimming at V came to 3 bases and at J to 7 bases, leaving 10 bases not matched to a gene. Germline CDR1 and CDR2: MNHEY and SMNVEV (reference sequence). The chain's CDR3 is CASSFKGRGQFGELFF. For the CDR3, the DNA is TGTGCCAGCAGTTTTAAGGGCAGGGGGCAGTTCGGGGAGCTGTTTTTT.

J is TRBJ2-3 and V is TRBV9; possibly TRBD2 for D (6 bases). CDR1 is SGDLS and CDR2 is YYNGEE in the germline V gene. V lost 0 bases and J lost 0, with 11 bases in between. The CDR3 is made up of 16 amino acids. For the CDR3, the DNA is TGTGCCAGCAGCGTAGGAAATAGCGGAAGCACAGATACGCAGTATTTT. The encoded protein is CASSVGNSGSTDTQYF.

This clone was detected only once. The rearrangement links TRBV24-1 to TRBJ2-3, with TRBD1 matching over 7 bases. CDR1 is KGHDR, CDR2 SFDVKD, per germline. Trimming cost V 9 bases and J 2 bases; bases outside gene matches: 4. The CDR3 consists of 13 residues. As DNA, the CDR3 is TGTGCCACCGCCGGGACAGACACAGATACGCAGTATTTT. The encoded protein is CATAGTDTDTQYF.

V and J are TRBV24-1 and TRBJ2-7, with D perhaps matching TRBD1 (5 bases). Deletions cut 2 bases from V and 3 bases from J, with 7 bases between. The CDR3 covers 13 residues. The germline gives CDR1 KGHDR, CDR2 SFDVKD. CDR3 loop: CATSDSQGYEQYF. DNA of the CDR3: TGTGCCACCAGTGATTCCCAGGGCTACGAGCAGTACTTC.

This chain links TRBV27 with TRBJ2-1; no clear D gene. Trimming took off 0 bases at V and 12 bases at J, with 12 bases between the two ends. Looked up from germline, CDR1 is MNHEY and CDR2 is SMNVEV (reference sequence). This CDR3 region has 13 residues. Here the CDR3 DNA reads TGTGCCAGCAGTTTATCGGGCCCCAGTGGGCAGTTCTTC. Its protein is CASSLSGPSGQFF.

In nucleotides, the CDR3 is TGTGCCAGCAGTCTCACAGGGGGTGACACTGAAGCTTTCTTT. It encodes CASSLTGGDTEAFF. V is TRBV6-6 and J is TRBJ1-1, with TRBD1 identical over 8 bases. The J segment lost 3 bases and the V segment lost 5 bases, leaving 5 bases of the junction unmatched. This CDR3 is built from 14 residues. Germline CDR1 and CDR2: MNHNY and SVGAGI (reference sequence).

The V and J genes are TRBV7-6 and TRBJ2-4, with TRBD2 identical over 8 bases. Per germline, CDR1 SGHVS and CDR2 FNYEAQ. The CDR3 extends over 16 amino acids. Losses at the gene ends were 1 base for V and 6 bases for J; bases not matched to a gene: 8. The CDR3 protein is CASSLEAGLAGNIQYF. CDR3 sequence (DNA): TGTGCCAGCAGCTTAGAAGCTGGCCTAGCGGGAAACATTCAGTACTTC.

The genes are TRBV5-4 and TRBJ2-3; TRBD1 matches at 8 bases. There are 15 residues in the CDR3. Germline V gene sequence: CDR1 SGHNT, CDR2 YYREEE (reference sequence). V shed 4 bases and J 2 bases; nucleotides not matched to a gene: 6. CDR3 nucleotides: TGTGCCAGCAGCCCCGGACAGGGCTTCACAGATACGCAGTATTTT. Its protein is CASSPGQGFTDTQYF.

The rearrangement uses TRBV6-9 and TRBJ1-5, with D possibly matching TRBD1 (5 bases). The V gene's germline CDR1 is MNHGY and CDR2 SVAAGI. V lost 8 bases, J lost 4 bases, and 15 bases lay in between. The CDR3 length is 14 residues. The CDR3, as DNA: TGTGCCAGCCTCCGCGGGGGGGGAAATCAGCCCCAGCATTTT. Translation: CASLRGGGNQPQHF.

This chain connects TRBV3-1 (or the pseudogene TRBV3-2) to TRBJ1-2; a weak D match, TRBD1 (5 bases). Deletions cut 0 bases from V and 4 bases from J, with 18 bases between. CDR1 and CDR2 (germline): LGHDT, YNNKEL (reference sequence). There are 17 residues in the CDR3. CDR3 in amino acids: CASSQDLLAGGGYGYTF. DNA of the CDR3: TGTGCCAGCAGCCAAGATCTTCTGGCGGGGGGAGGCTATGGCTACACCTTC.